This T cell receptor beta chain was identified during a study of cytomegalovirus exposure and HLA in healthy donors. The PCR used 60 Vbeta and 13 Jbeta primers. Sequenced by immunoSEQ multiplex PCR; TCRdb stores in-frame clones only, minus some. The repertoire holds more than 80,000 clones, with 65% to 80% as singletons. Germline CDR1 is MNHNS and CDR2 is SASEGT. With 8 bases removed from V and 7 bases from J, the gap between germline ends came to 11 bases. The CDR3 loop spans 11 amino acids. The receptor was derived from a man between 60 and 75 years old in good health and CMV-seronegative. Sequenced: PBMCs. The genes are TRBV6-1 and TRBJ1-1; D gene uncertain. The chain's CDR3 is CASVRGGEAFF. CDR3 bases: TGTGCCAGCGTCCGCGGCGGTGAAGCTTTCTTT.